The entry that follows covers one T cell receptor (beta chain) sequence. Its matching antigen is unknown. This CDR3 fails to terminate in the conserved phenylalanine or tryptophan, so it likely reflects a read error. The data belong to a study of T cell repertoires in cytomegalovirus infection. The overall study: Well-studied HLA-B-restricted epitopes and recently identified HLA-C-restricted epitopes of CMV were both used in the study.

TCRdb fed the reads into MiXCR, producing one record per CDR3 protein. The repertoire has around 70,000 distinct CDR3 sequences, more than 25% of them found once; the top ten carry 59%. This TCR was recovered from a human donor in good health (CMV status not recorded). Some clones in this sample may be carry-over from other donors' samples. The sequenced sample was CD8+ T cells from cultured PBMCs, obtained from culture after CMV antigen stimulation.

In DNA, the CDR3 is TGTGCCAGCTCACATTCCGGTTACACAGATACGCAGTATTCT. Protein product: CASSHSGYTDTQYS. The gene calls are TRBV18 and TRBJ2-3; no clear D. The V gene's germline CDR1 is KGHSH and CDR2 LQKENI. The CDR3 is made up of 14 amino acids. Trimming removed 4 bases from V and 2 bases from J, with 10 bases in between.